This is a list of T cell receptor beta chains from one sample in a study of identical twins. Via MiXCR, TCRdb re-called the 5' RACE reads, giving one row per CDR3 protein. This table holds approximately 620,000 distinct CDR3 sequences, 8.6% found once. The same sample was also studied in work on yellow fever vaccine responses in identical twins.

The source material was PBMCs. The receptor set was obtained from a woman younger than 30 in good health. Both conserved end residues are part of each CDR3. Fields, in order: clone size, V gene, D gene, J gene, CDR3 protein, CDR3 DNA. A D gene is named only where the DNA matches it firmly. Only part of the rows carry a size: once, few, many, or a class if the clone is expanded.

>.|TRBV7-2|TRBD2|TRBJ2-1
CASSFYSGINEQFF
TGTGCCAGCAGCTTCTACAGCGGGATCAATGAGCAGTTCTTC
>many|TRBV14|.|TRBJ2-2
CASTPGIVGNTGELFF
TGTGCCAGCACCCCAGGAATAGTTGGAAACACCGGGGAGCTGTTTTTT
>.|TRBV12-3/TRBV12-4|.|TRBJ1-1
CASSLRAPGGAFF
TGTGCCAGCAGTTTAAGGGCGCCAGGCGGAGCTTTCTTT
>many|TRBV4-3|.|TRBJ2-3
CASSQELADTQYF
TGCGCCAGCAGCCAAGAACTAGCAGATACGCAGTATTTT
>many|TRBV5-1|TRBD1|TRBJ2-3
CASSTQGQGAYEDTQYF
TGCGCCAGCAGCACCCAAGGACAGGGGGCTTATGAAGATACGCAGTATTTT
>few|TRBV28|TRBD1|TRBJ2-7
CASSSTGASSYEQYF
TGTGCCAGCAGTTCAACAGGGGCCAGCTCCTACGAGCAGTACTTC
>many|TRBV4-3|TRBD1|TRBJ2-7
CASSQRDRAYEQYF
TGCGCCAGCAGCCAACGGGACAGAGCCTACGAGCAGTACTTC
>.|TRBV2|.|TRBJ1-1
CASSDRAAGTEAFF
TGTGCCAGCAGTGATCGAGCCGCCGGCACTGAAGCTTTCTTT
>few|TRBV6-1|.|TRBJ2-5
CASGKGWTGAAETQYF
TGTGCCAGCGGGAAGGGATGGACGGGAGCAGCGGAGACCCAGTACTTC
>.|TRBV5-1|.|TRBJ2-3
CASSLEETGTGTQYF
TGCGCCAGCAGCTTGGAGGAGACTGGCACAGGTACGCAGTATTTT
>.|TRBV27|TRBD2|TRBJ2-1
CASSLTSGRRVEQFF
TGTGCCAGCAGTTTGACTAGCGGGAGAAGAGTTGAGCAGTTCTTC
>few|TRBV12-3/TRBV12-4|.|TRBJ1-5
CASSPLDTPQHF
TGTGCCAGCAGTCCATTGGACACACCCCAGCATTTT
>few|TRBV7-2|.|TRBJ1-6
CASSLVGGMADNSPLHF
TGTGCCAGCAGCTTAGTTGGAGGGATGGCGGATAATTCACCCCTTCACTTT
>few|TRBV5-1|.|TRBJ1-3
CASSLPGASGNTIYF
TGCGCCAGCAGCTTGCCGGGGGCGTCTGGAAACACCATATATTTT
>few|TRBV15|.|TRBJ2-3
CATSASGTDTQYF
TGTGCCACCAGCGCCTCCGGGACAGATACGCAGTATTTT
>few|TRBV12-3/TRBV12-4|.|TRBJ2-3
CASSLEEGGDTQYF
TGTGCCAGCAGTTTGGAGGAGGGCGGAGATACGCAGTATTTT
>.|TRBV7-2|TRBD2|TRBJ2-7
CASSSGLPEQYF
TGTGCCAGCAGCTCGGGACTACCGGAGCAGTACTTC
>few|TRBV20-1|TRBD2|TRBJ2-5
CSAKISGRGETQYF
TGCAGTGCTAAAATTAGCGGGAGAGGAGAGACCCAGTACTTC
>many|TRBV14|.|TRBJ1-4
CASSQVVPGEKLFF
TGTGCCAGCAGCCAGGTCGTTCCCGGAGAAAAACTGTTTTTT
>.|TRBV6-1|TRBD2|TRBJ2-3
CASSPPGLASDTQYF
TGTGCCAGCAGCCCCCCGGGACTAGCTTCGGATACGCAGTATTTT
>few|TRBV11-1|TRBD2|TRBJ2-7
CASSLALSGRGVVYEQYF
TGTGCCAGCAGCTTAGCGCTTAGCGGGAGAGGGGTTGTCTACGAGCAGTACTTC
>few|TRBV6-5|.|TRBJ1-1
CASSHGQEAFF
TGTGCCAGCAGTCACGGACAGGAAGCTTTCTTT